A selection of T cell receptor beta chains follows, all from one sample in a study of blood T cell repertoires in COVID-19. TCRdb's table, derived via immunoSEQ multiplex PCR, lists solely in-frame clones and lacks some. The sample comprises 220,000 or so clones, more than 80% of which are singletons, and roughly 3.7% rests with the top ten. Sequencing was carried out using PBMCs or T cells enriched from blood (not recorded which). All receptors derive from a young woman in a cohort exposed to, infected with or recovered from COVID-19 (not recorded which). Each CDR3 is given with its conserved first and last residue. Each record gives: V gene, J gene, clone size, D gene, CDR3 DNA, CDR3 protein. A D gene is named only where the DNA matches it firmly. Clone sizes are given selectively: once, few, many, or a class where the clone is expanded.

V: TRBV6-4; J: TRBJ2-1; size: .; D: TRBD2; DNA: TGTGCCAGCAGTGCCTTTCCGGGACTAGCGGCAAATGAGCAGTTCTTC; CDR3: CASSAFPGLAANEQFF
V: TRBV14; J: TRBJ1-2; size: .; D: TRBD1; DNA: TGTGCCAGCAGCCCGGGCCTGGGACAGCCTTATGGCTACACCTTC; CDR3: CASSPGLGQPYGYTF
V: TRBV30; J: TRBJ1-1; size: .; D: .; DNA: TGTGCCTGGAGTATATCGAGACAGATGAACACTGAAGCTTTCTTT; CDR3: CAWSISRQMNTEAFF
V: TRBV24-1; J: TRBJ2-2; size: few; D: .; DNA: TGTGCCACCAGTTCTCTTTTTCCCCCCGGGGGTACCGGGGAGCTGTTTTTT; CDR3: CATSSLFPPGGTGELFF
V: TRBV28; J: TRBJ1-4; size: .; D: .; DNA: TGTGCCAGCAGTCCTCGACAGGCTAATGAAAAACTGTTTTTT; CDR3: CASSPRQANEKLFF
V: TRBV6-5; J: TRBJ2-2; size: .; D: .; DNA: TGTGCCAGCAGTCCCTCATGGGGAGGCACCGGGGAGCTGTTTTTT; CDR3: CASSPSWGGTGELFF
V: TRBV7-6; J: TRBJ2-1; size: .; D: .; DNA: TGTGCCAGCAGCTTCGGCGGGCATCCCTACAATGAGCAGTTCTTC; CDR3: CASSFGGHPYNEQFF
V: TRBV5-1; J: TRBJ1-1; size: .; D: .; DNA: TGCGCCAGCAGCCTAGTCGGTCCCACCCCTACTACGAACACTGAAGCTTTCTTT; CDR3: CASSLVGPTPTTNTEAFF
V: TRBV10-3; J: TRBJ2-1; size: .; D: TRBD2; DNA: TGTGCCATCAGTGAACCGGGCGGGGGGCTCTACAATGAGCAGTTCTTC; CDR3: CAISEPGGGLYNEQFF
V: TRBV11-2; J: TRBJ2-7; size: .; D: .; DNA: TGTGCCAGCAGCTTAGGAGATGGCGCTCGGGGGTACGAGCAGTACTTC; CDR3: CASSLGDGARGYEQYF
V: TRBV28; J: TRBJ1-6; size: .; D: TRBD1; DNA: TGTGCCAGCGCGACAGGGGCCTCACCCCTCCACTTT; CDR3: CASATGASPLHF
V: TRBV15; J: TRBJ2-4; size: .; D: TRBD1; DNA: TGTGCCACCAGCAGAGAGGACAGGGAAGCGTTAGCCAAAAACATTCAGTACTTC; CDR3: CATSREDREALAKNIQYF
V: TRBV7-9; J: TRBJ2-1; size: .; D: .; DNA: TGTGCCAGCACCGCCGACAATACCTTTTCCTACAATGAGCAGTTCTTC; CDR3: CASTADNTFSYNEQFF